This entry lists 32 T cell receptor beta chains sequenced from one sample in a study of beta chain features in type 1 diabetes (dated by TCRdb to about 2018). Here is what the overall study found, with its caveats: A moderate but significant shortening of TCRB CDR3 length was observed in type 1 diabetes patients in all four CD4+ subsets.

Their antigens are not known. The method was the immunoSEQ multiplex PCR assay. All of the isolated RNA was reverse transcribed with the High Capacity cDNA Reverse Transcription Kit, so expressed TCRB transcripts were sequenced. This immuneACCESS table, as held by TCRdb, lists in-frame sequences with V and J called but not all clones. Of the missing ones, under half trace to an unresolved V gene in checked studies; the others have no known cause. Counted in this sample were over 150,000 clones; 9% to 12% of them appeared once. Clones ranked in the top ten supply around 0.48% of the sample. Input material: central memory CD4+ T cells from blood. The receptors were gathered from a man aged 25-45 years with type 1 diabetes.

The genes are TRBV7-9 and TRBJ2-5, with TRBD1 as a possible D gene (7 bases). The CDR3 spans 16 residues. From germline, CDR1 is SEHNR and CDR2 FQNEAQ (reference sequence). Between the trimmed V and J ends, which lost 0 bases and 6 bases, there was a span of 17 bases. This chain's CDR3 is CASSLAPAAGQQTQYF. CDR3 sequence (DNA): TGTGCCAGCAGCTTAGCCCCCGCCGCGGGACAGCAGACCCAGTACTTC.

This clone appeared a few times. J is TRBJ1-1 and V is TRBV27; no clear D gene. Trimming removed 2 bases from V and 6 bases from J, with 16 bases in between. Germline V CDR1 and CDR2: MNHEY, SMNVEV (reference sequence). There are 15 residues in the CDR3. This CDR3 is CASSLIAGGRPEAFF. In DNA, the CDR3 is TGTGCCAGCAGTTTAATCGCCGGAGGCAGACCTGAAGCTTTCTTT.

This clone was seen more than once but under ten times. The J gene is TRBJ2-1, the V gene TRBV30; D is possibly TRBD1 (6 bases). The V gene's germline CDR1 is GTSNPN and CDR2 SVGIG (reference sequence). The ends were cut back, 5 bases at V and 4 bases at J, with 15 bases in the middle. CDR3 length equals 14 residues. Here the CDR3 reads CAWGSGTFYNEQFF. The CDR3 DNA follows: TGTGCCTGGGGCTCCGGGACATTTTACAATGAGCAGTTCTTC.

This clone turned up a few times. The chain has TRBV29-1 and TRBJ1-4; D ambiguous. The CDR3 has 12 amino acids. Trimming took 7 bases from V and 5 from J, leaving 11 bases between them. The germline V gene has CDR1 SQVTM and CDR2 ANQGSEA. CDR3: CSGGEANEKLFF. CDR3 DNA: TGCAGCGGTGGGGAGGCCAATGAAAAACTGTTTTTT.

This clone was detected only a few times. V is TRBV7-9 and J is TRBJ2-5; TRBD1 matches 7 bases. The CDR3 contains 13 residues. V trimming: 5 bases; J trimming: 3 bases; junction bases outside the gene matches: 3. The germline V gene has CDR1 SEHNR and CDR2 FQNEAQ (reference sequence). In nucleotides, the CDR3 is TGTGCCAGCAGCCCAACAGGGGAAGAGACCCAGTACTTC. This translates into CASSPTGEETQYF.

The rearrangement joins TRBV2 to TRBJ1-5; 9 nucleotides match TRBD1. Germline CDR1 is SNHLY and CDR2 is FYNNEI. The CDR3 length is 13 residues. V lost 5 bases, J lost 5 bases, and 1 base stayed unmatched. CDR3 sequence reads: CASSRTGDQPQHF. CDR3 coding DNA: TGTGCCAGCAGTAGGACAGGGGATCAGCCCCAGCATTTT.

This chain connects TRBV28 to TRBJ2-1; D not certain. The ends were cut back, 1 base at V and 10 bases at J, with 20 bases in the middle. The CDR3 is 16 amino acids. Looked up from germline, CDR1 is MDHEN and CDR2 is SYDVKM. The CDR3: CASSLSPLLGYEEQFF. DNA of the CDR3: TGTGCCAGCAGTTTATCGCCTCTTCTCGGGTATGAGGAGCAGTTCTTC. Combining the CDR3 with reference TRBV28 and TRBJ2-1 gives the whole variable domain DVKVTQSSRYLVKRTGEKVFLECVQDMDHENMFWYRQDPGLGLRLIYFSYDVKMKEKGDIPEGYSVSREKKERFSLILESASTNQTSMYLCASSLSPLLGYEEQFFGPGTRLTVL.

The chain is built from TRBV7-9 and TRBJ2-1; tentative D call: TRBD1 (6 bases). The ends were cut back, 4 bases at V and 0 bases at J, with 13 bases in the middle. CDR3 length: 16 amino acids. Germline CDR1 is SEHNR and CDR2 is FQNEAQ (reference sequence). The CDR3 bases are TGTGCCAGCAGCTCGGCAGGGGTTCTCTCCTACAATGAGCAGTTCTTC. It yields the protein CASSSAGVLSYNEQFF.

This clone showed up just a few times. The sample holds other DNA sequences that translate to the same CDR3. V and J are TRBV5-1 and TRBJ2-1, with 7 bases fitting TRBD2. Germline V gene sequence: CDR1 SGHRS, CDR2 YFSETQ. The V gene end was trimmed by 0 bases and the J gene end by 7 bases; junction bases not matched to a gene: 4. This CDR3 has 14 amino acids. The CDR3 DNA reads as TGCGCCAGCAGCTTGGGGCGGGAGTATAATGAGCAGTTCTTC. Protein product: CASSLGREYNEQFF.

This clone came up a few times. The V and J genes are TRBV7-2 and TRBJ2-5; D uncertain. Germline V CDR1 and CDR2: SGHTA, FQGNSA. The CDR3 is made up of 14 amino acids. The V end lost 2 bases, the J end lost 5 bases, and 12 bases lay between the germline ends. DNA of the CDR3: TGTGCCAGCAGCTTATTCATCATCAGGGAGACCCAGTACTTC. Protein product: CASSLFIIRETQYF.

In DNA form, the CDR3 reads TGTGCCAGCTCACCCCAGCGAGCGGGGAACAATGAGCAGTTCTTC. Protein sequence: CASSPQRAGNNEQFF. The chain carries TRBV18 and TRBJ2-1; TRBD2 matches at 7 bases. This CDR3 comprises 15 residues. V trimming: 3 bases; J trimming: 5 bases; junction bases outside the gene matches: 7. Per the germline V gene, CDR1 is KGHSH and CDR2 is LQKENI.

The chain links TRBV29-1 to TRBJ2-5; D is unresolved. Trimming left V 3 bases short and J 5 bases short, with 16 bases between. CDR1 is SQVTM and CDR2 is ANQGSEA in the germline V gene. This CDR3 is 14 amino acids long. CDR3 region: CSVETEGPGETQYF. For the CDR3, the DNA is TGCAGCGTTGAGACGGAAGGTCCCGGGGAGACCCAGTACTTC. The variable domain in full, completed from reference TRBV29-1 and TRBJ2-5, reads SAVISQKPSRDICQRGTSLTIQCQVDSQVTMMFWYRQQPGQSLTLIATANQGSEATYESGFVIDKFPISRPNLTFSTLTVSNMSPEDSSIYLCSVETEGPGETQYFGPGTRLLVL.

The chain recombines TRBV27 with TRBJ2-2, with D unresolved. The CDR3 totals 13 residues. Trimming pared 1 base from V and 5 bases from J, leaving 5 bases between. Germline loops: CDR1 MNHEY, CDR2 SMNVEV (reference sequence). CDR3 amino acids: CASSLYRTGELFF. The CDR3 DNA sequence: TGTGCCAGCAGTTTATATCGTACCGGGGAGCTGTTTTTT.

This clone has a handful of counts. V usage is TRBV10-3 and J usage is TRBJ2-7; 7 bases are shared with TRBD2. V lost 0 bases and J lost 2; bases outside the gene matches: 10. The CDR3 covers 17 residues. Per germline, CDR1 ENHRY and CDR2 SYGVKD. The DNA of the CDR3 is TGTGCCATCAGTGAGTCGGGGTCGGGGCTAGCGGCCTACGAGCAGTACTTC. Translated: CAISESGSGLAAYEQYF.

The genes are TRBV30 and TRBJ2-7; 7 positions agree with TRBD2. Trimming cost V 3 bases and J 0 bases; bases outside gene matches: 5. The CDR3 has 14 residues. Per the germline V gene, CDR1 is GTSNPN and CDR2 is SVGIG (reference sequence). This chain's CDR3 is CAWRGRGSSYEQYF. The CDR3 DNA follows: TGTGCCTGGAGAGGGAGGGGCAGCTCCTACGAGCAGTACTTC. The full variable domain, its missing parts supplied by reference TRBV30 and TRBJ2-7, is SQTIHQWPATLVQPVGSPLSLECTVEGTSNPNLYWYRQAAGRGLQLLFYSVGIGQISSEVPQNLSASRPQDRQFILSSKKLLLSDSGFYLCAWRGRGSSYEQYFGPGTRLTVT.

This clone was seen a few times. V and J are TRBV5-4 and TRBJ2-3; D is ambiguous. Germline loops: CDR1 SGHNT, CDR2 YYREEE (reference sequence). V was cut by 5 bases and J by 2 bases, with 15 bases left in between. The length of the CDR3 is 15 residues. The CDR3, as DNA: TGTGCCAGCAGTCCCCCTCGCGGTAACACAGATACGCAGTATTTT. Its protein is CASSPPRGNTDTQYF.

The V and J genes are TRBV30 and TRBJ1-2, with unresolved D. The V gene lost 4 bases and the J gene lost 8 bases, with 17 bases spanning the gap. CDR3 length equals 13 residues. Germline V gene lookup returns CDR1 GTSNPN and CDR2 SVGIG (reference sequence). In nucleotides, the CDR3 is TGTGCCTGGAATTTTGCCTTGGGCGAGGGCTACACCTTC. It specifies CAWNFALGEGYTF.

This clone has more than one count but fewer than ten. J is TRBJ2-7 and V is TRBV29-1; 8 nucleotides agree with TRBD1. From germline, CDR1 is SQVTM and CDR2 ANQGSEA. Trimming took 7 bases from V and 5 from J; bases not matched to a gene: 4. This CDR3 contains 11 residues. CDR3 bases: TGCAGCGCGACAGGGGCGAACGAGCAGTACTTC. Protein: CSATGANEQYF.

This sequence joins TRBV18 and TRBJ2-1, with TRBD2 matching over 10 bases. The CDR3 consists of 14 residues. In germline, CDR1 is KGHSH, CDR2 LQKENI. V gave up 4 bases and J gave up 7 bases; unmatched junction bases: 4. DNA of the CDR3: TGTGCCAGCTCACAGAGCGGGAGGGCTAATGAGCAGTTCTTC. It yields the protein CASSQSGRANEQFF.

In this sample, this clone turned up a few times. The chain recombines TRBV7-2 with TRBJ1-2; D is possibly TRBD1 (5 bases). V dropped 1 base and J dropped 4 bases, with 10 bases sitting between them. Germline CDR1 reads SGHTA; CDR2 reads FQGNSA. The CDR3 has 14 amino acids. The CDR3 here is CASSLVQGTYGYTF. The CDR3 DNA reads TGTGCCAGCAGCTTAGTTCAGGGTACCTATGGCTACACCTTC. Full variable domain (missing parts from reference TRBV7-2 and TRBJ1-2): GAGVSQSPSNKVTEKGKDVELRCDPISGHTALYWYRQSLGQGLEFLIYFQGNSAPDKSGLPSDRFSAERTGGSVSTLTIQRTQQEDSAVYLCASSLVQGTYGYTFGSGTRLTVV.

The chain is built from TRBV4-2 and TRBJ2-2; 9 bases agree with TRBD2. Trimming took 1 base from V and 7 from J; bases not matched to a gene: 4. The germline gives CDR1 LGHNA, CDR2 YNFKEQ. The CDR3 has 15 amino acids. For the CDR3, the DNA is TGTGCCAGCAGCCAAGCGAGCGGGAGGATCGGGGAGCTGTTTTTT. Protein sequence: CASSQASGRIGELFF.

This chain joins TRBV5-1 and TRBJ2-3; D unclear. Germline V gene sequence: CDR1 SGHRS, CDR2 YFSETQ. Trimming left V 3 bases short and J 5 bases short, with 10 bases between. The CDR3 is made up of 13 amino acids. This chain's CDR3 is CASSSTDRDTQYF. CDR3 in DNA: TGCGCCAGCAGCTCTACCGATCGAGATACGCAGTATTTT.

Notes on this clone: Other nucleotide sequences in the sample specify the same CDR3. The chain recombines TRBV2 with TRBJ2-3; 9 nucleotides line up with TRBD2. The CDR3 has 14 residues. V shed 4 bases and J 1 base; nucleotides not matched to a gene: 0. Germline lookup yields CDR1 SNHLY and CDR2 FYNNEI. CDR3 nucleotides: TGTGCCAGCAGTGGGACTAGCGGCACAGATACGCAGTATTTT. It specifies CASSGTSGTDTQYF.

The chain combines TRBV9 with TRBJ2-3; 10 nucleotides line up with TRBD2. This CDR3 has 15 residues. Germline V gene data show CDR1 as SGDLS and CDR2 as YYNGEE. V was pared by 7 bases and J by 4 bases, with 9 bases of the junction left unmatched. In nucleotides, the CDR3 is TGTGCCAGCGGGGAAACTAGCGGGATTTCAGATACGCAGTATTTT. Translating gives CASGETSGISDTQYF.

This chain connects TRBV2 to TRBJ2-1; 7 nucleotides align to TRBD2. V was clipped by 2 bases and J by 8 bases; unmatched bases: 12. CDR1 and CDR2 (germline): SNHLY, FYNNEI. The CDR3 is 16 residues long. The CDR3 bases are TGTGCCAGCAGTGAATTGGGAGCCGGGAGGACGGATGAGCAGTTCTTC. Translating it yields CASSELGAGRTDEQFF.

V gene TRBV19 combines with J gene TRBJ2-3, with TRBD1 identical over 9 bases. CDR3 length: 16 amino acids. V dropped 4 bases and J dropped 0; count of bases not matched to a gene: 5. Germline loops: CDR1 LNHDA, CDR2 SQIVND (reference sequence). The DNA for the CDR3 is TGTGCCAGTAGTAAAACAGGGGGCGAGAGCACAGATACGCAGTATTTT. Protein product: CASSKTGGESTDTQYF. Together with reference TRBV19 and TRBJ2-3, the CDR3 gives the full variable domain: DGGITQSPKYLFRKEGQNVTLSCEQNLNHDAMYWYRQDPGQGLRLIYYSQIVNDFQKGDIAEGYSVSREKKESFPLTVTSAQKNPTAFYLCASSKTGGESTDTQYFGPGTRLTVL.

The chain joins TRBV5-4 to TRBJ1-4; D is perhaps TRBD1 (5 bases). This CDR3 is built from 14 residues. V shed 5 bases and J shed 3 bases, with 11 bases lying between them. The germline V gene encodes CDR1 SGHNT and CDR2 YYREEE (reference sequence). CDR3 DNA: TGTGCCAGCAGTTCGCGGGGCCCTAATGAAAAACTGTTTTTT. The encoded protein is CASSSRGPNEKLFF.

This CDR3 is CASSVGGLSNTEAFF. CDR3 nucleotides: TGTGCCAGCAGCGTAGGGGGACTCTCGAACACTGAAGCTTTCTTT. The V gene is TRBV9, the J gene TRBJ1-1, with D maybe TRBD1 (5 bases). The germline gives CDR1 SGDLS, CDR2 YYNGEE. This CDR3 is built from 15 residues. V was cut by 0 bases and J by 1 base, with 10 bases left in between.

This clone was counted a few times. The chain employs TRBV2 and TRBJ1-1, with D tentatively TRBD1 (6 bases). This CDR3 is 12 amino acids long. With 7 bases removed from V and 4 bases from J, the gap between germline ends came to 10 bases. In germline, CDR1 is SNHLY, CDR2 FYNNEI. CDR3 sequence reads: CASKGDGTEAFF. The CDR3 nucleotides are TGTGCCAGCAAGGGGGACGGCACTGAAGCTTTCTTT. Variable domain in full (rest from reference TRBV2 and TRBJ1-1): EPEVTQTPSHQVTQMGQEVILRCVPISNHLYFYWYRQILGQKVEFLVSFYNNEISEKSEIFDDQFSVERPDGSNFTLKIRSTKLEDSAMYFCASKGDGTEAFFGQGTRLTVV.

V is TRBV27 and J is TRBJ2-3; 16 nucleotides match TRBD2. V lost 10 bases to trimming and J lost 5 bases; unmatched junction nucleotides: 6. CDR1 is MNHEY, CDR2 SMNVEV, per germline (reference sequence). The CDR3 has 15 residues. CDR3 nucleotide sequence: TGTGCCACGTCGGGACTAGCGGGGGGGGAAGATACGCAGTATTTT. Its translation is CATSGLAGGEDTQYF.

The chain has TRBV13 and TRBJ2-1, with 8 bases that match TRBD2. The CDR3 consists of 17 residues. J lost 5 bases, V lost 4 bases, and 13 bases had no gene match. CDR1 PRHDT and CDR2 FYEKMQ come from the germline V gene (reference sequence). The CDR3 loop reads CASSSVRGGRPNNEQFF. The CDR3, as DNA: TGTGCCAGCAGCTCTGTAAGGGGCGGGAGGCCGAACAATGAGCAGTTCTTC. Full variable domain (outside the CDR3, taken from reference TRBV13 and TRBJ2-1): AAGVIQSPRHLIKEKRETATLKCYPIPRHDTVYWYQQGPGQDPQFLISFYEKMQSDKGSIPDRFSAQQFSDYHSELNMSSLELGDSALYFCASSSVRGGRPNNEQFFGPGTRLTVL.

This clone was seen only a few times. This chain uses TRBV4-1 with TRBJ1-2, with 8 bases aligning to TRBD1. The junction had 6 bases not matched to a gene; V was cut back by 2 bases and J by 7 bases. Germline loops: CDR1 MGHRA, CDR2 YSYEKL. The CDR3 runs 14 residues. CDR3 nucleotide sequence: TGCGCCAGCAGCCAACCCGACAGGGGAGGTGGCTACACCTTC. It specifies CASSQPDRGGGYTF.